Below, 13 T cell receptor beta chains from the same sample are listed, as sequenced in a study of cytomegalovirus exposure and HLA in healthy donors. The PCR was carried out with 60 Vbeta primers and 13 Jbeta primers. Assay: immunoSEQ multiplex PCR; the TCRdb copy retains only in-frame clones and omits some. The sample carries around 150,000 clones, approximately 70% recorded once. The sequenced sample was PBMCs. The receptors were gathered from a man aged 40-50 years in good health and CMV-seropositive.

V usage is TRBV6-1 and J usage is TRBJ1-5; TRBD1 matches at 10 bases. The V segment lost 4 bases and the J segment 6 bases; nucleotides outside the gene matches: 6. This CDR3 has 15 amino acids. Germline CDR1 MNHNS, CDR2 SASEGT. The CDR3 reads CASSGGTGEAQPQHF. The CDR3, as DNA: TGTGCCAGCAGTGGGGGGACAGGGGAGGCTCAGCCCCAGCATTTT.

A few counts support this clone. This rearrangement joins TRBV4-3 to TRBJ1-4; no firm D call. The ends were cut back, 0 bases at V and 3 bases at J, with 17 bases in the middle. Germline lookup yields CDR1 LGHNA and CDR2 YSLEER. The CDR3 is made up of 18 amino acids. The chain's CDR3 is CASSQDLAGGWANEKLFF. The CDR3 DNA follows: TGCGCCAGCAGCCAAGATTTGGCGGGAGGGTGGGCTAATGAAAAACTGTTTTTT.

The chain has TRBV7-2 and TRBJ1-1, with a weak D call TRBD1 (6 bases). Looked up from germline, CDR1 is SGHTA and CDR2 is FQGNSA. The CDR3 covers 14 residues. Between the trimmed V and J ends, which lost 1 base and 3 bases, there was a span of 9 bases. The CDR3 DNA reads TGTGCCAGCAGCTTAGAGGCAGGGGACACTGAAGCTTTCTTT. Its translation is CASSLEAGDTEAFF.

The rearrangement uses TRBV13 and TRBJ2-5; TRBD2 matches at 11 bases. Looked up from germline, CDR1 is PRHDT and CDR2 is FYEKMQ (reference sequence). The CDR3 has 16 residues. Trimming removed 5 bases from V and 0 bases from J; junction bases left unmatched: 5. The CDR3 DNA reads TGTGCCAGCAGCGCAACTAGCGGGGGTAACCAAGAGACCCAGTACTTC. Its protein is CASSATSGGNQETQYF.

The V call is TRBV5-1, the J call TRBJ2-5; 7 bases fit TRBD2. This CDR3 region has 15 residues. CDR1 SGHRS and CDR2 YFSETQ come from the germline V gene. V lost 0 bases to trimming and J lost 3 bases; unmatched junction nucleotides: 5. CDR3 amino acids: CASSLGGRGEETQYF. The CDR3 region has the DNA TGCGCCAGCAGCTTGGGGGGACGGGGGGAAGAGACCCAGTACTTC. The full variable domain, with the rest looked up from reference TRBV5-1 and TRBJ2-5, is KAGVTQTPRYLIKTRGQQVTLSCSPISGHRSVSWYQQTPGQGLQFLFEYFSETQRNKGNFPGRFSGRQFSNSRSEMNVSTLELGDSALYLCASSLGGRGEETQYFGPGTRLLVL.

This clone was observed a few times. The chain has TRBV5-1 and TRBJ1-1, with 7 bases identical to TRBD1. Germline V gene sequence: CDR1 SGHRS, CDR2 YFSETQ. The ends lost 2 bases at V and 1 base at J; junction bases unmatched: 2. The CDR3 contains 14 residues. The CDR3 loop reads CASSFRGTNTEAFF. The DNA of the CDR3 is TGCGCCAGCAGCTTCAGGGGGACGAACACTGAAGCTTTCTTT.

The chain has TRBV6-5 and TRBJ2-7; D is possibly TRBD2 (7 bases). This CDR3 is built from 15 residues. The ends were cut back, 8 bases at V and 5 bases at J, with 22 bases in the middle. Germline values: CDR1 MNHEY, CDR2 SVGAGI. CDR3 loop: CASAKGVLAGDEQYF. The CDR3, as DNA: TGTGCCAGCGCTAAGGGGGTCCTGGCGGGGGACGAGCAGTACTTC.

This clone was counted between two and nine times. This rearrangement joins TRBV10-2 to TRBJ1-1; possibly TRBD1 for D (5 bases). Germline CDR1 is WSHSY and CDR2 is SAAADI. This CDR3 is built from 14 residues. The V end lost 6 bases, the J end lost 4 bases, and 15 bases lay between the germline ends. Here the CDR3 DNA reads TGCGCCAGCAGCGCAGGGAATTTGGGCACTGAAGCTTTCTTT. Translating it yields CASSAGNLGTEAFF.

The chain has TRBV4-3 and TRBJ1-6; possibly TRBD1 for D (5 bases). Between the trimmed V and J ends, which lost 6 bases and 6 bases, there was a span of 12 bases. Per germline, CDR1 LGHNA and CDR2 YSLEER. CDR3 length: 14 amino acids. The chain's CDR3 is CASSSGSGNSPLHF. The CDR3 DNA sequence: TGCGCCAGCAGTTCAGGGTCAGGTAATTCACCCCTCCACTTT.

This chain uses TRBV4-3 with TRBJ2-7; 7 nucleotides agree with TRBD1. Germline V gene data show CDR1 as LGHNA and CDR2 as YSLEER. Unmatched junction bases numbered 8, after V lost 5 bases and J lost 7 bases. This CDR3 is 13 amino acids long. The CDR3 nucleotides read TGCGCCAGCAGCTCTCGACAGGGCAGTGAGCAGTACTTC. Protein sequence: CASSSRQGSEQYF.

This clone was picked up one time. The chain uses TRBV4-3 and TRBJ1-2; D unclear. Per germline, CDR1 LGHNA and CDR2 YSLEER. V lost 4 bases to trimming and J lost 2 bases, with 17 bases between them. This CDR3 is 16 amino acids long. The DNA of the CDR3 is TGCGCCAGCAGCCCCAGCCGGGGAGACAAGAACTATGGCTACACCTTC. Protein product: CASSPSRGDKNYGYTF.

This clone was seen only a few times. This chain uses TRBV4-3 with TRBJ1-2, with D possibly matching TRBD1 (6 bases). V gave up 0 bases and J gave up 7 bases, with 18 bases separating them. The CDR3 loop spans 16 amino acids. CDR1 LGHNA and CDR2 YSLEER come from the germline V gene. The DNA of the CDR3 is TGCGCCAGCAGCCAAGATGGTCAGGGGAATGCTGCTGGCTACACCTTC. Protein product: CASSQDGQGNAAGYTF.

The chain is built from TRBV6-5 and TRBJ2-7; D is undetermined. The germline V and J ends were trimmed by 0 bases and 1 base, with 7 bases remaining between them. The germline CDR1 and CDR2 sequences are MNHEY and SVGAGI. The CDR3 length is 14 residues. The DNA of the CDR3 is TGTGCCAGCAGTTACTCCTGGAGTTCCTACGAGCAGTACTTC. It encodes CASSYSWSSYEQYF.